This note documents a single T cell receptor beta chain sequence. This sample was included in a study of cytomegalovirus exposure and HLA in healthy donors. CDR3 length equals 14 residues. CDR1 and CDR2 from the germline V gene are LNHDA and SQIVND (reference sequence). V was cut by 5 bases and J by 8 bases, with 18 bases left in between. It was with 60 Vbeta and 13 Jbeta primers that the PCR ran. Measured with immunoSEQ multiplex PCR; TCRdb has only the in-frame clones, and not every one. The sample yields around 67,000 clones, about two thirds seen once. This TCR was sampled from a woman in her 30s in good health and CMV-seronegative. What was sequenced was PBMCs. J is TRBJ1-2 and V is TRBV19; D unresolved. CDR3 amino acids: CASSPRTSTGGYTF. DNA of the CDR3: TGTGCCAGTAGTCCCCGGACGTCAACGGGGGGCTACACCTTC.